Reported below is one T cell receptor (beta chain). The source of the sample is a study of T cell responses to AZD1222 COVID-19 vaccine. Method: immunoSEQ multiplex PCR; TCRdb's copy keeps in-frame clones and lacks some. The sample has roughly 120,000 clones, 80% to 90% seen once. This CDR3 comprises 13 residues. Germline values: CDR1 SNHLY, CDR2 FYNNEI. Trimming took 7 bases from V and 0 from J, leaving 9 bases between them. The clonotype was recovered from an adult in good health. Sequenced material: peripheral blood, taken on day 0 of AZD1222 vaccination. The chain joins TRBV2 to TRBJ1-2; TRBD1 might be the D (5 bases). CDR3 amino acids: CASISDTNYGYTF. CDR3 in DNA: TGTGCCAGCATCTCGGACACTAACTATGGCTACACCTTC.